The sample holds a few counts of the clone carrying this TCR beta chain. Its matching antigen is unknown. These data come from a study of T cells in Graves' hyperthyroidism and ophthalmopathy. Notes on the study in general: Ophthalmopathy got predicted by the model a median around six months before its onset.

Exclusion criteria comprised uncontrolled infection, other autoimmune disease, pregnancy or lactation. V was clipped by 7 bases and J by 7 bases, with 13 bases between them. The CDR3 consists of 12 residues. Amplification of TCR beta CDR3 regions used RNA as the template. With the HTBI primer set, the TCR CDR3 went through a first round of RT-PCR. TCRdb re-called the multiplex PCR reads through MiXCR, storing one row per CDR3 protein. The sample lists under 350,000 distinct CDR3 sequences; roughly 18% were seen once. This receptor was taken from a woman between 45 and 60 years old with Graves' hyperthyroidism. J is TRBJ1-1 and V is TRBV12-3 or TRBV12-4, with D tentatively TRBD1 (6 bases). Sequenced input: blood. CDR3: CASIIGGGEAFF. The CDR3 DNA sequence: TGTGCCAGCATCATAGGGGGGGGTGAAGCTTTCTTT.